This TCR beta chain was profiled in a study of cytomegalovirus exposure and HLA in healthy donors. On the study more broadly: In an earlier analysis, around 100 million unique TCR beta sequences were found from some 180 million T cells.

The PCR employed 60 Vbeta primers together with 13 Jbeta primers. Libraries were prepared by immunoSEQ multiplex PCR; TCRdb keeps only in-frame clonotypes and omits some of them. The table has around 67,000 clones, 70% to 80% seen once. As for this clone: The antigen remains undetermined.

Overall study results and limits: HLA alleles showed associations with 16,951 TCR beta sequences in a later analysis, at a 0.05 false discovery rate.

This sequence was found in a man younger than 30 in good health and CMV-seropositive. Sequencing input: PBMCs.

The CDR3 sequence: CASSDRGGNTEAFF. Written as DNA, the CDR3 is TGTGCCAGCAGCGACCGGGGGGGTAACACTGAAGCTTTCTTT. The genes are TRBV7-8 and TRBJ1-1, with D possibly matching TRBD1 (5 bases). Looked up from germline, CDR1 is SGHVS and CDR2 is FQNEAQ. CDR3 size: 14 residues. V was pared by 5 bases and J by 2 bases, with 12 bases between.